The 27 T cell receptor beta chains below were found in one sample sequenced in a study of early T cells in non-severe SARS-CoV-2 infection. MiXCR, run by TCRdb on the 5' RACE reads, gives a single entry per CDR3 protein. The sample has over 85,000 distinct CDR3 sequences; about 12% are singletons. The sequencing used whole blood, collected at baseline. The receptors stem from an adult who was a healthcare worker with PCR-confirmed SARS-CoV-2 infection or an uninfected control (not recorded which).

The rearrangement joins TRBV6-5 to TRBJ2-7, with 8 positions matching TRBD1. Germline V lookup: CDR1 MNHEY, CDR2 SVGAGI. The CDR3 has 13 amino acids. V shed 6 bases, J shed 6 bases, and the junction held 7 bases outside the gene matches. The CDR3: CASRDREVREQYF. The DNA for the CDR3 is TGTGCCAGCAGGGACAGGGAAGTACGCGAGCAGTACTTC.

This chain uses TRBV28 with TRBJ1-6, with TRBD1 as a possible D gene (5 bases). Trimming took 6 bases from V and 5 from J, leaving 11 bases between them. The germline V gene encodes CDR1 MDHEN and CDR2 SYDVKM. The CDR3 runs 14 residues. The CDR3 protein is CASRVDKDNSPLHF. The CDR3 region has the DNA TGTGCCAGCAGGGTGGACAAGGATAATTCACCCCTCCACTTT.

Many counts were recorded for this clonotype. The J gene is TRBJ1-5, the V gene TRBV5-1; D ambiguous. V was trimmed by 6 bases and J by 0 bases, leaving 4 bases between them. The germline gives CDR1 SGHRS, CDR2 YFSETQ. CDR3 size: 12 residues. CDR3: CASTLSNQPQHF. CDR3 DNA sequence: TGCGCCAGCACCCTTAGCAATCAGCCCCAGCATTTT.

Notes on this clonotype: A much larger clone differs by one base, so this may be a read error. The genes are TRBV12-3 or TRBV12-4 and TRBJ2-5; possible D gene TRBD1, 6 bases. Trimming removed 3 bases at V and 1 base at J, with 12 bases between. This CDR3 spans 15 amino acids. The CDR3 protein is CASSFSSDSQETQYF. The CDR3 DNA reads as TGTGCCAGCAGTTTTTCTTCGGACAGCCAAGAGACCCAGTACTTC.

There are many counts of this clonotype. The chain carries TRBV9 and TRBJ2-5; D perhaps matches TRBD2 (6 bases). CDR3 length equals 14 residues. Germline CDR1 and CDR2: SGDLS and YYNGEE. Trimming left V 4 bases short and J 5 bases short, with 15 bases between. The CDR3 here is CASSRDSLFETQYF. DNA of the CDR3: TGTGCCAGCAGCCGGGACTCCCTCTTTGAGACCCAGTACTTC. Filled out from reference TRBV9 and TRBJ2-5, the complete variable domain reads DSGVTQTPKHLITATGQRVTLRCSPRSGDLSVYWYQQSLDQGLQFLIQYYNGEERAKGNILERFSAQQFPDLHSELNLSSLELGDSALYFCASSRDSLFETQYFGPGTRLLVL.

The table lists this clonotype with many counts. The genes are TRBV5-4 and TRBJ2-1; TRBD2 is a possible D gene (5 bases). Trimming removed 0 bases from V and 0 bases from J, with 13 bases in between. The CDR3 has 17 residues. The germline CDR1 and CDR2 sequences are SGHNT and YYREEE (reference sequence). CDR3 bases: TGTGCCAGCAGCTTGGCTTCAGGACTCACCTCCTACAATGAGCAGTTCTTC. Translation: CASSLASGLTSYNEQFF.

This clonotype was recorded many times. J is TRBJ2-3 and V is TRBV5-1, with 10 bases fitting TRBD2. Germline V CDR1 and CDR2: SGHRS, YFSETQ. The trim removed 3 bases at V and 0 bases at J, leaving 1 base unmatched. The CDR3 consists of 15 residues. The CDR3 spells CASSWTSGSTDTQYF. DNA for the CDR3: TGCGCCAGCAGCTGGACTAGCGGAAGCACAGATACGCAGTATTTT.

The V call is TRBV7-2, the J call TRBJ1-6; possible D gene TRBD1, 5 bases. Trimming took 5 bases from V and 9 from J, leaving 11 bases between them. This CDR3 is built from 13 residues. Germline values: CDR1 SGHTA, CDR2 FQGNSA. This CDR3 reads CASSDLTVSPLHF. CDR3 nucleotides: TGTGCCAGCAGCGACCTGACAGTTTCACCCCTCCACTTT.

This clonotype was detected a few times. The chain carries TRBV5-4 and TRBJ1-2; D may be TRBD1 (5 bases). This CDR3 has 15 residues. Trimming removed 4 bases at V and 0 bases at J, with 13 bases between. The germline V gene has CDR1 SGHNT and CDR2 YYREEE (reference sequence). CDR3 amino acids: CASSGGTAANYGYTF. DNA for the CDR3: TGTGCCAGCAGCGGCGGGACGGCGGCTAACTATGGCTACACCTTC.

The J gene is TRBJ2-7, the V gene TRBV5-5; TRBD2 agrees at 7 bases. V dropped 6 bases and J dropped 2; count of bases not matched to a gene: 11. This CDR3 has 15 amino acids. Germline V gives CDR1 SGHKS, CDR2 YYEKEE (reference sequence). The CDR3 DNA reads TGTGCCAGCACCCGCAACGGGGGGTCCACCTACGAGCAGTACTTC. Translation gives CASTRNGGSTYEQYF.

The genes are TRBV7-8 and TRBJ1-1; D remains ambiguous. Germline CDR1 reads SGHVS; CDR2 reads FQNEAQ. V shed 4 bases and J shed 4 bases, with 7 bases lying between them. This CDR3 comprises 12 residues. In nucleotides, the CDR3 is TGTGCCAGCAGCTGGGTTATCACTGAAGCTTTCTTT. As protein: CASSWVITEAFF.

In its sample, this clonotype was seen a few times. The gene calls are TRBV3-1 and TRBJ1-2; TRBD1 might be the D (5 bases). The CDR3 covers 13 residues. The V and J ends lost 5 bases and 4 bases respectively, with 11 bases between them. The V gene's germline CDR1 is LGHDT and CDR2 YNNKEL (reference sequence). The CDR3 reads CASSLGQAYGYTF. The CDR3, as DNA: TGTGCCAGCAGCTTGGGGCAGGCCTATGGCTACACCTTC.

This chain joins TRBV4-1 and TRBJ2-3; TRBD1 or TRBD2 may be the D gene (5 bases each). Germline assignment: CDR1 MGHRA and CDR2 YSYEKL. V was clipped by 0 bases and J by 6 bases, with 16 bases between them. The CDR3 covers 16 residues. CDR3 in amino acids: CASSQEGTRQRDTQYF. For the CDR3, the DNA is TGCGCCAGCAGCCAAGAAGGGACCAGGCAACGGGATACGCAGTATTTT.

This clonotype was seen only a few times. V is TRBV7-6 and J is TRBJ1-6; TRBD1 matches at 7 bases. The ends lost 1 base at V and 9 bases at J; junction bases unmatched: 3. Germline V gene sequence: CDR1 SGHVS, CDR2 FNYEAQ. CDR3 length equals 14 residues. The DNA for the CDR3 is TGTGCCAGCAGCTTAGACAGGGGCTTTTCACCCCTCCACTTT. This translates into CASSLDRGFSPLHF.

This clonotype was picked up many times. The J gene is TRBJ2-7, the V gene TRBV7-9, with a tentative D call TRBD2 (6 bases). CDR3 size: 13 residues. Trimming pared 4 bases from V and 4 bases from J, leaving 11 bases between. Germline V CDR1 and CDR2: SEHNR, FQNEAQ (reference sequence). The CDR3 region has the DNA TGTGCCAGCAGCTGGCGGGAAGGTTACGAGCAGTACTTC. Protein product: CASSWREGYEQYF.

This clonotype has only a few counts. The V and J genes are TRBV5-1 and TRBJ2-3; 7 bases agree with TRBD2. V lost 2 bases to trimming and J lost 3 bases; unmatched junction nucleotides: 9. Germline V CDR1 and CDR2: SGHRS, YFSETQ. This CDR3 has 16 amino acids. The CDR3 DNA is TGCGCCAGCAGCTTCGACGCGGGAGCTTGGACAGATACGCAGTATTTT. This gives the protein CASSFDAGAWTDTQYF.

The sample holds a few counts of this clonotype. This sequence joins TRBV2 and TRBJ2-1; the match to TRBD2 covers 8 bases. The V gene end was trimmed by 6 bases and the J gene end by 0 bases; junction bases not matched to a gene: 7. This CDR3 is 16 amino acids long. Germline V gives CDR1 SNHLY, CDR2 FYNNEI. CDR3 bases: TGTGCCAGCAGCCATAAAGCGGGGGCCTCCTACAATGAGCAGTTCTTC. Amino acid sequence: CASSHKAGASYNEQFF.

This chain uses TRBV7-9 with TRBJ1-1, with 8 bases identical to TRBD1. V lost 6 bases to trimming and J lost 8 bases; unmatched junction nucleotides: 14. The germline CDR1 and CDR2 sequences are SEHNR and FQNEAQ (reference sequence). CDR3 length: 15 amino acids. The CDR3 DNA reads as TGTGCCAGCAGTTTTAACTACGGACAGGGCGGAGAAGCTTTCTTT. Encoded protein: CASSFNYGQGGEAFF.

This clonotype showed up many times. The chain employs TRBV20-1 and TRBJ1-2; no definite D call. This CDR3 has 13 amino acids. V was shortened by 7 bases and J by 1 base, with 13 bases between the two germline ends. CDR1 is DFQATT, CDR2 SNEGSKA, per germline (reference sequence). The DNA for the CDR3 is TGCAGTGATTCGGCTACCGATAACTATGGCTACACCTTC. It yields the protein CSDSATDNYGYTF.

The V and J genes are TRBV10-3 and TRBJ2-6, with 8 bases aligning to TRBD2. V dropped 3 bases and J dropped 0; count of bases not matched to a gene: 13. Germline CDR1 is ENHRY and CDR2 is SYGVKD. The CDR3 consists of 20 residues. DNA of the CDR3: TGTGCCATCAGTGACCCTGTTGCCAGCGGGAGCCTCTCTGGGGCCAACGTCCTGACTTTC. Residues: CAISDPVASGSLSGANVLTF.

This clonotype was counted at least ten times. This chain uses TRBV6-5 with TRBJ1-4; TRBD1 might be the D (6 bases). CDR1 is MNHEY, CDR2 SVGAGI, per germline. Trimming stripped 6 bases from V and 3 bases from J, with 14 bases between. The CDR3 contains 15 residues. As DNA, the CDR3 is TGTGCCAGCAGATCCACTTGGACAGCTAATGAAAAACTGTTTTTT. Protein sequence: CASRSTWTANEKLFF.

This clonotype was counted between two and nine times. The V gene is TRBV2, the J gene TRBJ1-5, with 8 bases aligning to TRBD1. The CDR3 consists of 15 residues. CDR1 and CDR2 (germline): SNHLY, FYNNEI. V gave up 7 bases and J gave up 1 base; unmatched junction bases: 6. DNA of the CDR3: TGTGCCAGCACTGCCGGGACAGGCAGCAATCAGCCCCAGCATTTT. Protein: CASTAGTGSNQPQHF.

The rearrangement uses TRBV29-1 and TRBJ1-1, with D unresolved. The CDR3 is 13 residues long. Germline V lookup: CDR1 SQVTM, CDR2 ANQGSEA. Deletions cut 4 bases from V and 1 base from J, with 10 bases between. In DNA form, the CDR3 reads TGCAGCGTTGGTAAAGGCTGGAACACTGAAGCTTTCTTT. Residues: CSVGKGWNTEAFF.

The chain uses TRBV20-1 and TRBJ2-5, with 7 bases lining up with TRBD1. V lost 5 bases to trimming and J lost 0 bases; unmatched junction nucleotides: 0. The CDR3 runs to 12 residues. Germline lookup yields CDR1 DFQATT and CDR2 SNEGSKA (reference sequence). CDR3 amino acids: CSAGTDQETQYF. The CDR3 region has the DNA TGCAGTGCTGGGACAGACCAAGAGACCCAGTACTTC.

On this clonotype itself: A much larger clone is a single base away; this may be a read error. The chain couples TRBV6-1 to TRBJ2-1; TRBD2 aligns across 8 bases. This CDR3 region has 15 residues. Trimming at V came to 6 bases and at J to 4 bases, leaving 8 bases not matched to a gene. Germline CDR1 reads MNHNS; CDR2 reads SASEGT. The CDR3 coding sequence is TGTGCCAGCAGCCAAGGCGGGGGGTCGTACAATGAGCAGTTCTTC. Amino acid sequence: CASSQGGGSYNEQFF.

This clonotype occurred a few times. The chain couples TRBV2 to TRBJ1-1; 7 nucleotides match TRBD1. Germline V gene sequence: CDR1 SNHLY, CDR2 FYNNEI. J gave up 1 base and V 7 bases, and 9 bases lay outside the gene matches. The CDR3 is made up of 15 amino acids. CDR3 protein: CASKSRQGTNTEAFF. The CDR3 DNA reads as TGTGCCAGCAAATCCCGACAGGGTACGAACACTGAAGCTTTCTTT.

This clonotype was seen at least ten times. The chain uses TRBV2 and TRBJ1-1; 12 nucleotides agree with TRBD1. The germline V gene has CDR1 SNHLY and CDR2 FYNNEI. The ends lost 6 bases at V and 5 bases at J; junction bases unmatched: 4. There are 14 residues in the CDR3. CDR3 sequence: CASRGTGGVTEAFF. The CDR3, as DNA: TGTGCCAGCAGGGGGACAGGGGGCGTAACTGAAGCTTTCTTT.